This T cell receptor beta chain was sequenced during a study of spatial heterogeneity in lung cancer. On the study more broadly: Beta-chain sequences were consistently detected more often than alpha-chain sequences.

Within the sample, this clonotype is medium-sized. Time point noted: sample taken at primary tumor resection. Samples were donated by 72 untreated early-stage non-small cell lung cancer patients. Tumor, nontumor lung or frozen PBMC supplied whole RNA that was sequenced unsorted. Trimming stripped 0 bases from V and 4 bases from J, with 12 bases between. The CDR3 is 15 amino acids. Carried by each TCR cDNA molecule was a unique molecular identifier. TCRdb re-analysed the 5' RACE reads in MiXCR, keeping a single row per CDR3 protein. Among several thousand distinct CDR3 sequences, roughly 5% were seen once, and the ten largest hold nearly 9.5%.

This receptor was taken from a female donor with early-stage non-small cell lung cancer. The specimen was normal lung tissue next to the tumor, collected at surgery. This chain uses TRBV12-3 or TRBV12-4 with TRBJ2-5; D might be TRBD2 (5 bases). CDR3 sequence reads: CASSLAGEFPETQYF. CDR3 in DNA: TGTGCCAGCAGTTTAGCGGGAGAATTTCCAGAGACCCAGTACTTC.